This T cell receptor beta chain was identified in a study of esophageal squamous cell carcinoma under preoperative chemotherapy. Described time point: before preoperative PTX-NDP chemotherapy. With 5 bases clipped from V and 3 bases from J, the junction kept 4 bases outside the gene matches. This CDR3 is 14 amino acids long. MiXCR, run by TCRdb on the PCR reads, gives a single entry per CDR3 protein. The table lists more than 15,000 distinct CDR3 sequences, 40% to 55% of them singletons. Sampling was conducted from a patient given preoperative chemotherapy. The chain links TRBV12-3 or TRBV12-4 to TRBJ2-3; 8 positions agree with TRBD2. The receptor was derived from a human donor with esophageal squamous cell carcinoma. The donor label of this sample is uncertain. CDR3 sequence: CASSRAGETDTQYF. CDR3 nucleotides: TGTGCCAGCAGTAGAGCGGGAGAGACAGATACGCAGTATTTT.